The 28 T cell receptor beta chains in this list originate from one sample, sequenced in a study of blood T cells in healthy people across ages. A second PCR of 7 to 11 cycles used a sample-barcoded 5' primer and a J-beta primer mix. TCRdb processed the 5' RACE reads anew with MiXCR; each CDR3 protein has one entry. Among about a million distinct CDR3 sequences, around two fifths were seen once, and the ten largest hold 10% to 15%. The source material was blood. The receptors shown here come from a man younger than 30 in good health.

J is TRBJ1-4 and V is TRBV4-3, with a possible D match to TRBD1 (5 bases). This CDR3 has 13 residues. Trimming cost V 8 bases and J 6 bases, with 13 bases left between them. CDR1 LGHNA and CDR2 YSLEER come from the germline V gene. The chain's CDR3 is CASSDTVDEKLFF. The CDR3, as DNA: TGCGCCAGCTCGGACACAGTGGATGAAAAACTGTTTTTT.

There are a few counts of this clonotype. The genes are TRBV6-2 or TRBV6-3 and TRBJ1-2; D gene unclear. The CDR3 is 13 amino acids. Germline-derived CDR1 and CDR2 are MNHEY and SVGEGT. Trimming took off 7 bases at V and 5 bases at J, with 14 bases between the two ends. The CDR3 region is CASIDGTAYGYTF. CDR3 bases: TGTGCCAGCATCGACGGAACCGCTTATGGCTACACCTTC.

The V gene is TRBV20-1, the J gene TRBJ2-5; 9 bases are shared with TRBD1. Germline V CDR1 and CDR2: DFQATT, SNEGSKA (reference sequence). The length of the CDR3 is 12 residues. The chain's CDR3 is CSGGQGQETQYF. Written as DNA, the CDR3 is TGCAGCGGGGGACAGGGACAAGAGACCCAGTACTTC.

This chain links TRBV7-8 with TRBJ2-1; TRBD1 agrees at 9 bases. The germline V gene encodes CDR1 SGHVS and CDR2 FQNEAQ. Trimming cost V 5 bases and J 6 bases; bases outside gene matches: 8. The CDR3 has 15 residues. The CDR3, as DNA: TGTGCCAGCAGCAGCCGGGACAGGGAGCTCAATGAGCAGTTCTTC. This sequence encodes CASSSRDRELNEQFF.

DNA of the CDR3: TGTGCCAGCAGTGTTAGAGGACAGGGGAATAATGAAAAACTGTTTTTT. As protein: CASSVRGQGNNEKLFF. This sequence joins TRBV6-1 and TRBJ1-4; 9 bases map to TRBD1. The CDR3 spans 16 residues. With V trimmed by 4 bases and J by 4 bases, 7 bases remained unmatched. Germline loops: CDR1 MNHNS, CDR2 SASEGT.

The V call is TRBV7-2, the J call TRBJ1-2, with a weak D call TRBD1 (5 bases). Germline V gene data show CDR1 as SGHTA and CDR2 as FQGNSA. The CDR3 loop spans 15 amino acids. V shed 2 bases and J shed 3 bases, with 13 bases lying between them. CDR3 coding DNA: TGTGCCAGCAGCTTAACGCGGGGCTCCTACTATGGCTACACCTTC. Protein: CASSLTRGSYYGYTF.

On this clonotype itself: Being one base from a much bigger clone, this may be a read error. This chain connects TRBV5-6 to TRBJ2-5; no firm D call. Germline lookup yields CDR1 SGHDT and CDR2 YYEEEE. CDR3 length equals 13 residues. Trimming removed 7 bases from V and 11 bases from J, with 21 bases in between. The CDR3 sequence: CASSASSHNEQYF. For the CDR3, the DNA is TGTGCCAGCTCCGCGAGTTCCCACAATGAGCAGTACTTC.

The rearrangement uses TRBV7-3 and TRBJ2-7; the D gene is possibly TRBD2 (5 bases). The length of the CDR3 is 16 residues. Germline values: CDR1 SGHTA, CDR2 FQGTGA. V shed 2 bases and J shed 2 bases, with 16 bases lying between them. Here the CDR3 DNA reads TGTGCCAGCAGCTTATATGGGTCCGAGAGGGCCTACGAGCAGTACTTC. Translation: CASSLYGSERAYEQYF.

J is TRBJ2-3 and V is TRBV28; 9 bases agree with TRBD2. CDR1 and CDR2 (germline): MDHEN, SYDVKM. The CDR3 runs to 15 residues. J gave up 3 bases and V 6 bases, and 7 bases lay outside the gene matches. The CDR3 here is CASRSRLAETDTQYF. In DNA form, the CDR3 reads TGTGCCAGCAGGTCCAGACTAGCGGAAACAGATACGCAGTATTTT.

This sequence joins TRBV7-9 and TRBJ2-3; tentatively, D is TRBD2 (5 bases). The germline V gene encodes CDR1 SEHNR and CDR2 FQNEAQ (reference sequence). The CDR3 extends over 12 amino acids. V shed 7 bases and J shed 8 bases, with 13 bases lying between them. CDR3 sequence: CASNPVGATQYF. Here the CDR3 DNA reads TGTGCCAGCAACCCAGTGGGAGCTACGCAGTATTTT.

The CDR3 bases are TGTGCCGTCTCCGGGACAGGGGGAAAGGGTGAGCAGTTCTTC. Translating it yields CAVSGTGGKGEQFF. The chain combines TRBV10-3 with TRBJ2-1, with 11 bases that match TRBD1. The germline V gene encodes CDR1 ENHRY and CDR2 SYGVKD. The CDR3 extends over 14 amino acids. Germline trimming cut 11 bases from V and 9 bases from J; bases unmatched to any gene: 12.

V and J are TRBV6-5 and TRBJ2-7, with D perhaps being TRBD1 or TRBD2 (5 bases each). Trimming left V 2 bases short and J 3 bases short, with 14 bases between. Germline V lookup: CDR1 MNHEY, CDR2 SVGAGI. The CDR3 has 15 amino acids. CDR3 loop: CASSYQPGRHYEQYF. The CDR3 coding sequence is TGTGCCAGCAGTTACCAACCGGGACGGCACTACGAGCAGTACTTC.

To note about this clonotype: Sequence at one end of the junction differs from germline and may be a read error. The chain joins TRBV7-7 to TRBJ2-2; 10 positions match TRBD1. Per the germline V gene, CDR1 is SSHAT and CDR2 is FNYEAQ (reference sequence). The CDR3 contains 14 residues. The CDR3 is CASSPDRGAGELFF. CDR3 coding DNA: TGTGCTAGCAGCCCGGACAGGGGGGCCGGGGAGCTGTTTTTT.

As regards this clonotype: A much larger clone sits a single nucleotide away, making a read error possible. The genes are TRBV9 and TRBJ2-3; TRBD2 agrees at 9 bases. This CDR3 contains 16 residues. In germline, CDR1 is SGDLS, CDR2 YYNGEE. The CDR3 region is CASSVGGGGATDAQYF. The CDR3 region has the DNA TGTGCCAGCAGCGTTGGTGGCGGGGGGGCTACAGATGCGCAGTATTTT.

This clonotype turned up a few times. The rearrangement joins TRBV7-2 to TRBJ1-5, with unresolved D. V shed 2 bases and J shed 5 bases, with 7 bases lying between them. The length of the CDR3 is 13 residues. Germline values: CDR1 SGHTA, CDR2 FQGNSA. In nucleotides, the CDR3 is TGTGCCAGCAGCTTAAGGGTTGATCAGCCCCAGCATTTT. This translates into CASSLRVDQPQHF.

This clonotype was counted only a few times. The chain couples TRBV28 to TRBJ1-1; D is possibly TRBD1 (6 bases). CDR1 and CDR2 (germline): MDHEN, SYDVKM. The germline V and J ends were trimmed by 8 bases and 10 bases, with 26 bases remaining between them. This CDR3 contains 15 residues. The CDR3 protein is CASLTGTHSMGGAFF. The CDR3 DNA sequence: TGTGCCAGCCTCACCGGGACACACTCCATGGGGGGAGCTTTCTTT.

In its sample, this clonotype was seen a few times. The V call is TRBV5-1, the J call TRBJ1-2; 8 bases align to TRBD1. This CDR3 region has 16 residues. The germline CDR1 and CDR2 sequences are SGHRS and YFSETQ. V gave up 2 bases and J gave up 0 bases; unmatched junction bases: 6. The CDR3 bases are TGCGCCAGCAGCTTCGGCCGGGACAGGACTAACTATGGCTACACCTTC. Its protein is CASSFGRDRTNYGYTF.

There are many counts of this clonotype. CDR3 nucleotides: TGCGCCAGCAGCAGTCCGGGACAGGGGGTCCCAGATACGCAGTATTTT. Its translation: CASSSPGQGVPDTQYF. The chain joins TRBV4-1 to TRBJ2-3, with 11 bases matching TRBD1. Germline values: CDR1 MGHRA, CDR2 YSYEKL. Trimming removed 5 bases from V and 4 bases from J; junction bases left unmatched: 8. This CDR3 is 16 amino acids long.

V and J are TRBV10-3 and TRBJ1-1, with a tentative D call TRBD1 (6 bases). This CDR3 is built from 14 residues. The germline V and J ends were trimmed by 6 bases and 1 base, with 12 bases remaining between them. Germline V CDR1 and CDR2: ENHRY, SYGVKD. CDR3 bases: TGTGCCATCAGGACGACAGGATCGAACACTGAAGCTTTCTTT. It is translated as CAIRTTGSNTEAFF.

This clonotype was observed many times. This rearrangement joins TRBV7-2 to TRBJ2-1; D call uncertain. The CDR3 totals 13 residues. Germline V gives CDR1 SGHTA, CDR2 FQGNSA. The germline V and J ends were trimmed by 1 base and 5 bases, with 6 bases remaining between them. The CDR3 spells CASSLDLNNEQFF. In DNA form, the CDR3 reads TGTGCCAGCAGCTTAGACTTAAACAATGAGCAGTTCTTC.

This clonotype occurred a few times. The genes are TRBV5-1 and TRBJ1-4; possible D gene TRBD1, 5 bases. The CDR3 is 16 residues long. CDR1 is SGHRS and CDR2 is YFSETQ in the germline V gene. V gave up 5 bases and J gave up 0 bases, with 14 bases separating them. The CDR3 DNA follows: TGCGCCAGCAGGGCAGGGACTCTCGCAACTAATGAAAAACTGTTTTTT. Translating it yields CASRAGTLATNEKLFF.

A few counts support this clonotype. J is TRBJ2-1 and V is TRBV11-1; TRBD1 aligns across 7 bases. The CDR3 is 16 residues long. Germline V gene sequence: CDR1 SGHAT, CDR2 FQDESV (reference sequence). The V gene end was trimmed by 5 bases and the J gene end by 0 bases; junction bases not matched to a gene: 7. CDR3 nucleotide sequence: TGTGCCAGCAGCCTTCCCGGACAGGCCTCCTACAATGAGCAGTTCTTC. This gives the protein CASSLPGQASYNEQFF.

The rearrangement links TRBV5-1 to TRBJ2-2; 12 bases are shared with TRBD2. The CDR3 extends over 16 amino acids. Germline trimming cut 4 bases from V and 1 base from J; bases unmatched to any gene: 2. CDR1 and CDR2 (germline): SGHRS, YFSETQ. The CDR3 region is CASSPGLAGNTGELFF. CDR3 nucleotide sequence: TGCGCCAGCAGCCCGGGACTAGCGGGGAACACCGGGGAGCTGTTTTTT.

V and J are TRBV28 and TRBJ2-1; 8 bases agree with TRBD2. The assigned J gene may be wrong: the sequence end matches TRBJ2-7 better. Germline V gene lookup returns CDR1 MDHEN and CDR2 SYDVKM. The CDR3 extends over 12 amino acids. Here the CDR3 reads CASSPGRVEQYF. CDR3 in DNA: TGTGCCAGCAGCCCCGGGAGGGTCGAGCAGTACTTC.

There are many counts of this clonotype. This chain connects TRBV20-1 to TRBJ1-1, with 7 bases lining up with TRBD1. Germline CDR1 DFQATT, CDR2 SNEGSKA (reference sequence). The CDR3 runs to 12 residues. Here the CDR3 DNA reads TGCAGAGAGGGGGGACAGATCACTGAAGCTTTCTTT. This codes for CREGGQITEAFF.

The rearrangement links TRBV9 to TRBJ2-5; no reliable D call. The assigned J gene may be wrong: the sequence end matches TRBJ2-1 better. Germline V gives CDR1 SGDLS, CDR2 YYNGEE. The CDR3 has 14 amino acids. CDR3 protein: CASSVEVGQETQFF. The CDR3 coding sequence is TGTGCCAGCAGCGTAGAAGTGGGCCAGGAGACCCAGTTCTTC.

This chain joins TRBV7-2 and TRBJ2-7, with D unclear. The J call is in doubt because the DNA end fits TRBJ2-5 better. This CDR3 is 14 amino acids long. Looked up from germline, CDR1 is SGHTA and CDR2 is FQGNSA. Here the CDR3 DNA reads TGTGCCAGCGGCCCAACGACGGACGTGGAGACCCAGTACTTC. It codes for CASGPTTDVETQYF.

This clonotype was observed a few times. The chain is built from TRBV10-2 and TRBJ2-7; D unresolved. The CDR3 extends over 13 amino acids. Trimming took off 3 bases at V and 2 bases at J, with 8 bases between the two ends. Per the germline V gene, CDR1 is WSHSY and CDR2 is SAAADI. The CDR3 coding sequence is TGCGCCAGCAGTGAAGAAAAGGCCTACGAGCAGTACTTC. Its protein product is CASSEEKAYEQYF.